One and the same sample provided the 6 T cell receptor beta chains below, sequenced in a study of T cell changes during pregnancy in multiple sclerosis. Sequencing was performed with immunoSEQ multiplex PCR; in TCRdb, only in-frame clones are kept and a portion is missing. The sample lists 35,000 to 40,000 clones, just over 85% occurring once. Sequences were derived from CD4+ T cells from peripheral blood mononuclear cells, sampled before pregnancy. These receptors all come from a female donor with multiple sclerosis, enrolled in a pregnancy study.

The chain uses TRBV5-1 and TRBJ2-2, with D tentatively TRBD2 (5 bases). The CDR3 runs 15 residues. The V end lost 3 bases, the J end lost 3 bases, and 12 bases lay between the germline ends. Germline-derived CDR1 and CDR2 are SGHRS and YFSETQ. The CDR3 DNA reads TGCGCCAGCAGCTCCTCCGGGGAGTACACCGGGGAGCTGTTTTTT. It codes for CASSSSGEYTGELFF. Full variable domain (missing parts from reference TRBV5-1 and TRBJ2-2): KAGVTQTPRYLIKTRGQQVTLSCSPISGHRSVSWYQQTPGQGLQFLFEYFSETQRNKGNFPGRFSGRQFSNSRSEMNVSTLELGDSALYLCASSSSGEYTGELFFGEGSRLTVL.

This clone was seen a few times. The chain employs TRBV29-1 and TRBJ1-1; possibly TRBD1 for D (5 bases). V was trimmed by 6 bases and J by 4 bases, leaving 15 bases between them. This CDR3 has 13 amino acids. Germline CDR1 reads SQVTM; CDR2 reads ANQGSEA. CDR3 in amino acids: CSVHQDIGTEAFF. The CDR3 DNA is TGCAGCGTCCACCAGGACATTGGCACTGAAGCTTTCTTT.

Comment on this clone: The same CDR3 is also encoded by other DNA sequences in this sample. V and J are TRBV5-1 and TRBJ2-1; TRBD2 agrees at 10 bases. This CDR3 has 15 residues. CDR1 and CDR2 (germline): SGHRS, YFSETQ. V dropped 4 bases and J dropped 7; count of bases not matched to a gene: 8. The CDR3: CASSPPSGRANEQFF. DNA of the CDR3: TGCGCCAGCAGCCCCCCCAGCGGGAGGGCAAATGAGCAGTTCTTC.

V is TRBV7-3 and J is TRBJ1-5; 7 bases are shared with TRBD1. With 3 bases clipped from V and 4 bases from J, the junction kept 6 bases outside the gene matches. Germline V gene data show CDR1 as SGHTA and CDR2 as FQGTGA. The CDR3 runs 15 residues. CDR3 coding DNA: TGTGCCAGCAGCTTTCACAGGGGTCAGAATCAGCCCCAGCATTTT. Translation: CASSFHRGQNQPQHF.

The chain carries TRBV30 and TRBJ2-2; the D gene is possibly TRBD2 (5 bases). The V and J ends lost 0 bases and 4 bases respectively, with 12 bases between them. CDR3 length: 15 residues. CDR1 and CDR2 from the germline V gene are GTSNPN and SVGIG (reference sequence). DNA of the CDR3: TGTGCCTGGAGTGTACGCGGACTCCTCACCGGGGAGCTGTTTTTT. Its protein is CAWSVRGLLTGELFF. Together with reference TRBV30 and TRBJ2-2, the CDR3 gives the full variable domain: SQTIHQWPATLVQPVGSPLSLECTVEGTSNPNLYWYRQAAGRGLQLLFYSVGIGQISSEVPQNLSASRPQDRQFILSSKKLLLSDSGFYLCAWSVRGLLTGELFFGEGSRLTVL.

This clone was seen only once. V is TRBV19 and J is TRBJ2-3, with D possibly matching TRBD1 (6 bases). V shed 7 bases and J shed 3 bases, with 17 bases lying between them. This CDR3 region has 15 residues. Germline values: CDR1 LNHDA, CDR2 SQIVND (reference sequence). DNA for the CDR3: TGTGCCAGTAACCTGGGTCAGGACAGAACAGATACGCAGTATTTT. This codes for CASNLGQDRTDTQYF.